This T cell receptor (beta chain) came from a study of early T cells in non-severe SARS-CoV-2 infection. Study-level information: Sequencing targeted bulk RNA from unsorted whole blood, leaving chains unpaired.

Unique molecular identifier tags were affixed to discrete cDNA molecules. One entry per CDR3 protein results from TCRdb running MiXCR on the 5' RACE reads. The sample records about 45,000 distinct CDR3 sequences, around 10% being singletons. This clonotype was counted only a few times. This CDR3 has 13 residues. Trimming removed 7 bases from V and 8 bases from J, with 15 bases in between. CDR1 is LGHDT, CDR2 YNNKEL, per germline (reference sequence). The genes are TRBV3-1 and TRBJ2-1; D is possibly TRBD1 (6 bases). The clonotype was recovered from an adult who was a healthcare worker with PCR-confirmed SARS-CoV-2 infection or an uninfected control (not recorded which). The sample consisted of whole blood. This chain's CDR3 is CASTPQGRYEQFF. CDR3 DNA: TGTGCCAGCACCCCTCAGGGGCGCTATGAGCAGTTCTTC.